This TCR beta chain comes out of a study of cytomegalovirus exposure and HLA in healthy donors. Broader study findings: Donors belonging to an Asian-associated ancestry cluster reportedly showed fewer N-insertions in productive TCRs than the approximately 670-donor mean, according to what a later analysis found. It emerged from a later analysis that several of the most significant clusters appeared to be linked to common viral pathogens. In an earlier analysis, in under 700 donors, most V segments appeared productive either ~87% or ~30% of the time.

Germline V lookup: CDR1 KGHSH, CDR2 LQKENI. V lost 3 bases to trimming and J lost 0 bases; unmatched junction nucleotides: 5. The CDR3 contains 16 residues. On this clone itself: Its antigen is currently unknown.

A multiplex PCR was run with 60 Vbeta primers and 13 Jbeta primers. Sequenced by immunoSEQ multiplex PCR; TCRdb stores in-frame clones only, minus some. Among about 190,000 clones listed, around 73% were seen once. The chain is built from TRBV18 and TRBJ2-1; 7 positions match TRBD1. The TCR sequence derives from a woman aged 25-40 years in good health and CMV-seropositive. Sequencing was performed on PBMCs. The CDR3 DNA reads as TGTGCCAGCTCACCCTCGACAGGGAGCTCCTACAATGAGCAGTTCTTC. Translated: CASSPSTGSSYNEQFF.